What follows is one T cell receptor beta chain and its context. Assay: immunoSEQ multiplex PCR; the TCRdb copy retains only in-frame clones and omits some. This table holds about 15,000 clones, about 90% found once. The sample is drawn from a study of blood T cell repertoires in COVID-19. The sample comprised peripheral blood. The sequence was obtained from a human donor in a cohort sampled during active COVID-19.

In DNA form, the CDR3 reads TGTGCCAGCAGTGAGGGTTGGGGAGACTCCTACGAGCAGTACTTC. Translating gives CASSEGWGDSYEQYF. This chain links TRBV6-1 with TRBJ2-7; TRBD2 is a possible D gene (5 bases). The length of the CDR3 is 15 residues. V lost 3 bases and J 0 bases, leaving 12 bases between the germline ends. Germline V gives CDR1 MNHNS, CDR2 SASEGT.